The rows below give T cell receptor beta chains drawn from one sample of a study of blood T cells in healthy people across ages. TCRdb itself ran the 5' RACE reads through MiXCR, one entry per CDR3 protein. The sample has about 780,000 distinct CDR3 sequences, roughly 24% seen once; the top ten hold over 2.5%. The data were also submitted as part of a second study, on T cells of mothers and their children.

Sequencing used blood. These receptors originate from a boy aged 5-17 years in good health. Both conserved end residues are part of each CDR3. Fields, in order: CDR3 protein, CDR3 DNA, V gene, clone size, J gene, D gene. D genes are given only for firm matches. Clone sizes are given selectively: once, few, many, or a class where the clone is expanded.

CASSQDPRGGETQYF TGTGCCAGCAGCCAAGACCCACGAGGGGGAGAGACCCAGTACTTC TRBV3-1 few TRBJ2-5 .
CASSPRPGQGADTQYF TGTGCCAGCAGCCCAAGACCGGGACAGGGCGCAGATACGCAGTATTTT TRBV7-3 . TRBJ2-3 TRBD1
CSTTRGSYEQYF TGCAGTACGACCCGAGGGTCCTACGAGCAGTACTTC TRBV20-1 . TRBJ2-7 .
CASSTLFGELFF TGTGCCAGCAGCACTCTATTCGGGGAGCTGTTTTTT TRBV27 few TRBJ2-2 .
CASSLSVQNTGELFF TGTGCCAGCAGTTTAAGTGTCCAGAACACCGGGGAGCTGTTTTTT TRBV12-3/TRBV12-4 . TRBJ2-2 .
CASSFLDRDQETQYF TGTGCCAGCAGCTTCCTCGACAGGGACCAAGAGACCCAGTACTTC TRBV7-2 . TRBJ2-5 TRBD1
CANSFQQETQYF TGTGCCAACAGTTTCCAGCAAGAGACCCAGTACTTC TRBV12-3/TRBV12-4 few TRBJ2-5 .
CASSWTSGGFQETQYF TGTGCCAGCAGTTGGACTAGCGGGGGATTCCAAGAGACCCAGTACTTC TRBV2 few TRBJ2-5 TRBD2
CASSYGSAHNEQFF TGCGCCAGCAGTTACGGTAGTGCACACAATGAGCAGTTCTTC TRBV6-6 . TRBJ2-1 .
CASVLPGSRGQAFF TGTGCCAGCGTGTTACCCGGGAGCCGCGGACAAGCTTTCTTT TRBV6-5 . TRBJ1-1 .
CSVEGQGENYEQYF TGCAGCGTTGAGGGACAGGGAGAGAACTACGAGCAGTACTTC TRBV29-1 . TRBJ2-7 TRBD1
CASSLGAADYEQYF TGCGCCAGCAGCTTGGGGGCGGCGGACTACGAGCAGTACTTC TRBV5-1 . TRBJ2-7 .
CASGFLGGYGYTF TGTGCTAGTGGTTTTTTGGGGGGCTATGGCTACACCTTC TRBV12-5 few TRBJ1-2 .
CASSGQVFTYEQYF TGTGCCAGCAGCGGACAGGTATTTACCTACGAGCAGTACTTC TRBV2 . TRBJ2-7 TRBD1
CASSKKEQENTGELFF TGTGCCAGCAGCAAAAAGGAACAGGAGAACACCGGGGAGCTGTTTTTT TRBV21-1 . TRBJ2-2 .
CASSLRDIYEQYF TGTGCCAGCAGCTTAAGGGACATCTACGAGCAGTACTTC TRBV7-8 . TRBJ2-7 .
CASSLAGEWDIQYF TGCGCCAGCAGCTTGGCGGGGGAGTGGGACATTCAGTACTTC TRBV5-1 few TRBJ2-4 .
CASSPGQGRGVDGYTF TGTGCCAGCAGTCCTGGACAGGGAAGAGGAGTCGATGGCTACACCTTC TRBV27 few TRBJ1-2 TRBD1